These T cell receptor beta chains were read from a single sample in a study of T cell changes during pregnancy in multiple sclerosis. Clones were read by immunoSEQ multiplex PCR, and TCRdb kept only the in-frame ones, dropping some. The table lists more than 60,000 clones, approximately 90% of them singletons. The specimen was peripheral blood, collected in the second trimester of pregnancy. The receptors stem from a female donor with multiple sclerosis, enrolled in a pregnancy study. Each CDR3 is given with its conserved first and last residue. Each record gives: CDR3 protein, CDR3 DNA, V gene, clone size, J gene, D gene. D genes are given only for firm matches. Some rows mark clone size as missing; the rest say once, few, many or name a class of expanded clone.

cdr3_aa: CASRDRNTGELFF
cdr3_nt: TGTGCCAGCAGGGACAGAAACACCGGGGAGCTGTTTTTT
v_call: TRBV7-3
clone_size: NA
j_call: TRBJ2-2
d_call: NA

cdr3_aa: CASSPLRGGISGANVLTF
cdr3_nt: TGTGCCAGCAGCCCCCTCAGAGGAGGAATTTCTGGGGCCAACGTCCTGACTTTC
v_call: TRBV7-8
clone_size: NA
j_call: TRBJ2-6
d_call: NA

cdr3_aa: CASSPGTGGDTEAFF
cdr3_nt: TGTGCCAGCAGCCCAGGGACAGGGGGCGACACTGAAGCTTTCTTT
v_call: TRBV6-6
clone_size: NA
j_call: TRBJ1-1
d_call: TRBD1

cdr3_aa: CASSLKEERLYGYTF
cdr3_nt: TGTGCCAGCAGCTTGAAGGAGGAGCGGCTCTATGGCTACACCTTC
v_call: TRBV5-5
clone_size: NA
j_call: TRBJ1-2
d_call: NA

cdr3_aa: CASSQGLETQYF
cdr3_nt: TGTGCCAGCAGTCAGGGGCTGGAGACCCAGTACTTC
v_call: TRBV2
clone_size: NA
j_call: TRBJ2-5
d_call: NA

cdr3_aa: CASSTQGAIGEKLFF
cdr3_nt: TGTGCCAGTAGTACTCAGGGGGCGATTGGTGAAAAACTGTTTTTT
v_call: TRBV19
clone_size: NA
j_call: TRBJ1-4
d_call: TRBD1

cdr3_aa: CASSEEGLAGFYEQYF
cdr3_nt: TGTGCCAGCAGTGAAGAGGGTCTAGCGGGATTCTACGAGCAGTACTTC
v_call: TRBV6-1
clone_size: NA
j_call: TRBJ2-7
d_call: TRBD2

cdr3_aa: CAISESPLLGEQFF
cdr3_nt: TGTGCCATCAGTGAGTCACCCCTGCTTGGCGAGCAGTTCTTC
v_call: TRBV10-3
clone_size: NA
j_call: TRBJ2-1
d_call: NA

cdr3_aa: CASSVDSYGYTF
cdr3_nt: TGTGCCAGCAGTGTGGACAGCTATGGCTACACCTTC
v_call: TRBV6-1
clone_size: NA
j_call: TRBJ1-2
d_call: NA

cdr3_aa: CASSLNPPTGTGLQETQYF
cdr3_nt: TGTGCCAGCAGCTTAAATCCCCCGACCGGGACAGGGCTCCAAGAGACCCAGTACTTC
v_call: TRBV7-2
clone_size: NA
j_call: TRBJ2-5
d_call: TRBD1

cdr3_aa: CASRRTELLNYEQYF
cdr3_nt: TGTGCCAGCAGGAGAACAGAGCTACTTAACTACGAGCAGTACTTC
v_call: TRBV6-6
clone_size: NA
j_call: TRBJ2-7
d_call: NA

cdr3_aa: CASSRGGYEQYF
cdr3_nt: TGTGCCAGTAGTAGAGGCGGGTACGAGCAGTACTTC
v_call: TRBV19
clone_size: once
j_call: TRBJ2-7
d_call: NA

cdr3_aa: CASSQGTDNEKLFF
cdr3_nt: TGCGCCAGCAGCCAAGGGACAGATAATGAAAAACTGTTTTTT
v_call: TRBV5-1
clone_size: NA
j_call: TRBJ1-4
d_call: TRBD1

cdr3_aa: CASSLERPGWTGIYEQYF
cdr3_nt: TGTGCCAGCAGCCTCGAACGACCCGGTTGGACAGGGATTTACGAGCAGTACTTC
v_call: TRBV14
clone_size: NA
j_call: TRBJ2-7
d_call: TRBD1

cdr3_aa: CASSRQGNTEAFF
cdr3_nt: TGTGCCAGCAGTCGACAGGGGAACACTGAAGCTTTCTTT
v_call: TRBV6-1
clone_size: NA
j_call: TRBJ1-1
d_call: TRBD1

cdr3_aa: CASSYSTASYEQYF
cdr3_nt: TGTGCCAGCAGTTACTCAACAGCCAGCTACGAGCAGTACTTC
v_call: TRBV6-5
clone_size: NA
j_call: TRBJ2-7
d_call: NA

cdr3_aa: CASSPSLTGDTGELFF
cdr3_nt: TGTGCCAGCAGCCCAAGCCTGACCGGGGACACCGGGGAGCTGTTTTTT
v_call: TRBV7-7
clone_size: NA
j_call: TRBJ2-2
d_call: NA

cdr3_aa: CAWGQGIDSNQPQHF
cdr3_nt: TGTGCCTGGGGGCAGGGGATCGATAGCAATCAGCCCCAGCATTTT
v_call: TRBV30
clone_size: NA
j_call: TRBJ1-5
d_call: NA

cdr3_aa: CASSPRTGGGNSNQPQHF
cdr3_nt: TGTGCCAGCAGCCCTAGGACAGGGGGCGGCAATAGCAATCAGCCCCAGCATTTT
v_call: TRBV27
clone_size: NA
j_call: TRBJ1-5
d_call: TRBD1

cdr3_aa: CASSSLSYEQYF
cdr3_nt: TGTGCCAGCAGCTCCCTTTCTTACGAGCAGTACTTC
v_call: TRBV7-9
clone_size: NA
j_call: TRBJ2-7
d_call: NA

cdr3_aa: CASSLISGVSTDTQYF
cdr3_nt: TGTGCCAGCAGCTTGATTAGCGGGGTTAGCACAGATACGCAGTATTTT
v_call: TRBV7-6
clone_size: NA
j_call: TRBJ2-3
d_call: TRBD2

cdr3_aa: CASSLAGASREEQFF
cdr3_nt: TGCGCCAGCAGCTTAGCGGGGGCCAGCAGAGAGGAGCAGTTCTTC
v_call: TRBV5-1
clone_size: NA
j_call: TRBJ2-1
d_call: TRBD2

cdr3_aa: CSARAFQPQHF
cdr3_nt: TGCAGTGCTAGAGCGTTTCAGCCCCAGCATTTT
v_call: TRBV20-1
clone_size: NA
j_call: TRBJ1-5
d_call: NA

cdr3_aa: CASSEYSLSNQPQHF
cdr3_nt: TGTGCCAGCAGTGAGTACAGTCTTAGCAATCAGCCCCAGCATTTT
v_call: TRBV6-1
clone_size: few
j_call: TRBJ1-5
d_call: NA

cdr3_aa: CAWSARVKAFF
cdr3_nt: TGTGCCTGGAGCGCGCGTGTTAAAGCTTTCTTT
v_call: TRBV30
clone_size: NA
j_call: TRBJ1-1
d_call: NA

cdr3_aa: CASRAEGQEDTEAFF
cdr3_nt: TGTGCCAGCAGAGCTGAGGGTCAGGAGGACACTGAAGCTTTCTTT
v_call: TRBV5-4
clone_size: NA
j_call: TRBJ1-1
d_call: NA

cdr3_aa: CAISEGGANTEAFF
cdr3_nt: TGTGCCATCAGTGAGGGGGGGGCGAACACTGAAGCTTTCTTT
v_call: TRBV10-3
clone_size: NA
j_call: TRBJ1-1
d_call: NA

cdr3_aa: CASSLTGVGEQYF
cdr3_nt: TGCGCCAGCAGCTTGACAGGGGTCGGCGAGCAGTACTTC
v_call: TRBV5-1
clone_size: NA
j_call: TRBJ2-7
d_call: TRBD1

cdr3_aa: CASSGSFVRDYGYTF
cdr3_nt: TGTGCCAGCAGCGGGTCGTTTGTACGGGACTATGGCTACACCTTC
v_call: TRBV14
clone_size: NA
j_call: TRBJ1-2
d_call: NA

cdr3_aa: CASSNFASGLANQPQHF
cdr3_nt: TGTGCCAGTAGTAACTTTGCCTCAGGGTTGGCTAATCAGCCCCAGCATTTT
v_call: TRBV19
clone_size: few
j_call: TRBJ1-5
d_call: NA

cdr3_aa: CASSSGFATQYF
cdr3_nt: TGTGCCAGCAGCTCCGGGTTTGCGACCCAGTACTTC
v_call: TRBV11-2
clone_size: NA
j_call: TRBJ2-5
d_call: NA

cdr3_aa: CASTIGTGDSPLHF
cdr3_nt: TGTGCCAGCACCATCGGGACAGGCGATTCACCCCTCCACTTT
v_call: TRBV27
clone_size: NA
j_call: TRBJ1-6
d_call: TRBD1

cdr3_aa: CASSLTGQGRGETQYF
cdr3_nt: TGCGCCAGCAGCCTAACGGGACAGGGTAGAGGGGAGACCCAGTACTTC
v_call: TRBV5-1
clone_size: NA
j_call: TRBJ2-5
d_call: TRBD1

cdr3_aa: CASTRDLVTDTQYF
cdr3_nt: TGTGCCAGCACCCGGGACTTAGTCACAGATACGCAGTATTTT
v_call: TRBV6-1
clone_size: NA
j_call: TRBJ2-3
d_call: NA

cdr3_aa: CASSYLTGNEQYF
cdr3_nt: TGTGCCAGCAGTTACCTGACAGGGAACGAGCAGTACTTC
v_call: TRBV6-5
clone_size: NA
j_call: TRBJ2-7
d_call: TRBD1

cdr3_aa: CASSLLPGQQETQYF
cdr3_nt: TGCGCCAGCAGCTTACTACCGGGACAACAAGAGACCCAGTACTTC
v_call: TRBV5-1
clone_size: NA
j_call: TRBJ2-5
d_call: NA

cdr3_aa: CASSLGLAGGSSYNEQFF
cdr3_nt: TGTGCCAGTAGTCTCGGACTAGCGGGAGGTAGCTCCTACAATGAGCAGTTCTTC
v_call: TRBV19
clone_size: few
j_call: TRBJ2-1
d_call: TRBD2

cdr3_aa: CASSPPNDRGAEQYF
cdr3_nt: TGTGCCAGCTCACCACCGAACGACAGGGGGGCCGAGCAGTACTTC
v_call: TRBV18
clone_size: NA
j_call: TRBJ2-7
d_call: TRBD1

cdr3_aa: CASISDRPSFLGNTIYF
cdr3_nt: TGTGCCAGTATTTCGGACAGGCCTTCCTTTCTCGGAAACACCATATATTTT
v_call: TRBV19
clone_size: NA
j_call: TRBJ1-3
d_call: TRBD1

cdr3_aa: CASSATSVGGRLMNTEAFF
cdr3_nt: TGTGCCAGCAGCGCCACCTCGGTGGGAGGCCGGTTGATGAACACTGAAGCTTTCTTT
v_call: TRBV9
clone_size: NA
j_call: TRBJ1-1
d_call: NA

cdr3_aa: CASSPGQGAGGYTF
cdr3_nt: TGTGCCAGCTCACCTGGACAGGGGGCCGGGGGCTACACCTTC
v_call: TRBV18
clone_size: NA
j_call: TRBJ1-2
d_call: TRBD1

cdr3_aa: CASSNRNMNTEAFF
cdr3_nt: TGTGCCAGTAGTAACAGAAACATGAACACTGAAGCTTTCTTT
v_call: TRBV19
clone_size: NA
j_call: TRBJ1-1
d_call: NA

cdr3_aa: CASSSGTGHTGELFF
cdr3_nt: TGTGCCAGCAGCTCCGGGACAGGGCACACCGGGGAGCTGTTTTTT
v_call: TRBV5-4
clone_size: NA
j_call: TRBJ2-2
d_call: TRBD1

cdr3_aa: CASSPQDGQAAFF
cdr3_nt: TGTGCCAGCAGCCCGCAAGACGGCCAGGCCGCTTTCTTT
v_call: TRBV9
clone_size: NA
j_call: TRBJ1-1
d_call: NA

cdr3_aa: CASSLGTGPEQYF
cdr3_nt: TGTGCCAGCAGCCTCGGGACAGGGCCCGAGCAGTACTTC
v_call: TRBV7-9
clone_size: NA
j_call: TRBJ2-7
d_call: TRBD1